Following are 32 T cell receptor beta chains from one sample sequenced in a study of control samples from healthy donors and cancer patients. The data were produced by immunoSEQ multiplex PCR, yet TCRdb's version contains in-frame clones alone and is incomplete. This table holds roughly 180,000 clones, 80% to 95% found once. Sequenced sample: blood. These receptors came from a woman aged 60-75 years in good health.

V gene TRBV9 combines with J gene TRBJ2-2, with TRBD1 identical over 9 bases. The ends lost 1 base at V and 7 bases at J; junction bases unmatched: 8. Germline V CDR1 and CDR2: SGDLS, YYNGEE. The CDR3 extends over 16 amino acids. The CDR3 sequence: CASSVFGTGSDGELFF. The CDR3 coding sequence is TGTGCCAGCAGCGTATTTGGGACAGGGTCGGACGGGGAGCTGTTTTTT.

The chain is built from TRBV25-1 and TRBJ1-1; no definite D call. V shed 2 bases and J shed 0 bases, with 4 bases lying between them. Germline CDR1 is MGHDK and CDR2 is SYGVNS. This CDR3 comprises 13 residues. The CDR3 sequence: CASSEIMNTEAFF. The CDR3 DNA reads as TGTGCCAGCAGTGAAATAATGAACACTGAAGCTTTCTTT.

V usage is TRBV5-1 and J usage is TRBJ1-3, with D unclear. Deletions cut 7 bases from V and 1 base from J, with 18 bases between. This CDR3 comprises 16 residues. The V gene's germline CDR1 is SGHRS and CDR2 YFSETQ. The CDR3 bases are TGCGCCAGCCCCCTCGGGCGGGGTGCATCTGGAAACACCATATATTTT. This encodes CASPLGRGASGNTIYF.

The gene calls are TRBV6-4 and TRBJ1-1; no clear D. The V end lost 8 bases, the J end lost 1 base, and 11 bases lay between the germline ends. The CDR3 extends over 13 amino acids. CDR1 and CDR2 (germline): MRHNA, SNTAGT. The CDR3 nucleotides are TGTGCCAGCTGTAATACTGCGAACACTGAAGCTTTCTTT. Amino acid sequence: CASCNTANTEAFF.

The V call is TRBV6-4, the J call TRBJ2-2, with TRBD1 matching over 7 bases. Germline CDR1 and CDR2: MRHNA and SNTAGT. The CDR3 consists of 16 residues. Losses at the gene ends were 3 bases for V and 1 base for J; bases not matched to a gene: 5. CDR3 DNA: TGTGCCAGCAGTGAGTACAGGGGAAGGAACACCGGGGAGCTGTTTTTT. It is translated as CASSEYRGRNTGELFF.

This clone was detected only once. The chain employs TRBV7-2 and TRBJ1-1; 8 nucleotides line up with TRBD1. CDR1 and CDR2 (germline): SGHTA, FQGNSA. The J segment lost 2 bases and the V segment lost 8 bases, leaving 7 bases of the junction unmatched. This CDR3 contains 14 residues. DNA of the CDR3: TGTGCCAGCTTCCAGGGGGCTGGAAACACTGAAGCTTTCTTT. It specifies CASFQGAGNTEAFF.

V usage is TRBV5-6 and J usage is TRBJ1-1, with 8 bases matching TRBD1. V shed 6 bases and J 5 bases; nucleotides not matched to a gene: 9. The CDR3 has 14 amino acids. Germline V CDR1 and CDR2: SGHDT, YYEEEE. The CDR3 nucleotides are TGTGCCAGCATTTTCCGGACAGGGTGGACTGAAGCTTTCTTT. This encodes CASIFRTGWTEAFF.

The rearrangement joins TRBV19 to TRBJ1-5; D is unclear. Germline V gives CDR1 LNHDA, CDR2 SQIVND (reference sequence). The CDR3 length is 15 residues. Trimming stripped 0 bases from V and 11 bases from J, with 17 bases between. CDR3 protein: CASSIDLAPSGSQHF. The CDR3, as DNA: TGTGCCAGTAGTATAGATCTGGCACCTAGTGGGTCCCAGCATTTT.

J is TRBJ1-1 and V is TRBV9; D uncertain. Germline V CDR1 and CDR2: SGDLS, YYNGEE. The CDR3 is 17 residues long. V lost 4 bases to trimming and J lost 1 base, with 20 bases between them. The CDR3 loop reads CASSTDISTHANTEAFF. CDR3 coding DNA: TGTGCCAGCAGCACCGACATTTCTACCCACGCGAACACTGAAGCTTTCTTT.

CDR3 nucleotide sequence: TGCGCCAGCAGCCTCGCCCAGGGGGCGCTGGGCTACACCTTC. Translating gives CASSLAQGALGYTF. The chain is built from TRBV4-3 and TRBJ1-2, with 8 bases matching TRBD1. Germline V gene sequence: CDR1 LGHNA, CDR2 YSLEER. The CDR3 is made up of 14 amino acids. V shed 4 bases, J shed 8 bases, and the junction held 9 bases outside the gene matches.

This clone was detected only once. This chain links TRBV7-9 with TRBJ1-4; the D is unclear. Trimming left V 1 base short and J 12 bases short, with 18 bases between. Germline-derived CDR1 and CDR2 are SEHNR and FQNEAQ (reference sequence). The CDR3 length is 15 residues. CDR3 nucleotide sequence: TGTGCCAGCAGCTTAGGTTCTTCCGTTTTGAGTGAACTGTTTTTT. Protein: CASSLGSSVLSELFF.

The CDR3 bases are TGTGCCAGCAGCTCGGTCCTCACAGTCACTGGCTACACCTTC. Translated: CASSSVLTVTGYTF. The genes are TRBV11-2 and TRBJ1-2; unclear D gene. V was pared by 4 bases and J by 7 bases, with 16 bases between. The CDR3 has 14 residues. Per the germline V gene, CDR1 is SGHAT and CDR2 is FQNNGV. Full variable domain (outside the CDR3, taken from reference TRBV11-2 and TRBJ1-2): EAGVAQSPRYKIIEKRQSVAFWCNPISGHATLYWYQQILGQGPKLLIQFQNNGVVDDSQLPKDRFSAERLKGVDSTLKIQPAKLEDSAVYLCASSSVLTVTGYTFGSGTRLTVV.

CDR3 residues: CATSRTGLGYGYTF. For the CDR3, the DNA is TGTGCCACCAGCAGGACAGGGTTGGGCTATGGCTACACCTTC. V is TRBV15 and J is TRBJ1-2, with TRBD1 identical over 7 bases. J gave up 4 bases and V 3 bases, and 5 bases lay outside the gene matches. The CDR3 has 14 residues. Germline V gives CDR1 LNHNV, CDR2 YYDKDF (reference sequence). The full variable domain, rest sourced from reference TRBV15 and TRBJ1-2, is DAMVIQNPRYQVTQFGKPVTLSCSQTLNHNVMYWYQQKSSQAPKLLFHYYDKDFNNEADTPDNFQSRRPNTSFCFLDIRSPGLGDTAMYLCATSRTGLGYGYTFGSGTRLTVV.

The chain couples TRBV9 to TRBJ1-3; TRBD1 might be the D (5 bases). The CDR3 consists of 14 residues. Looked up from germline, CDR1 is SGDLS and CDR2 is YYNGEE. Trimming pared 4 bases from V and 1 base from J, leaving 9 bases between. This CDR3 is CASSPRGSGNTIYF. In nucleotides, the CDR3 is TGTGCCAGCAGCCCGCGGGGGTCTGGAAACACCATATATTTT.

The chain uses TRBV12-3 or TRBV12-4 and TRBJ2-7; no definite D call. V lost 1 base and J 7 bases, leaving 8 bases between the germline ends. The CDR3 runs to 12 residues. CDR3 bases: TGTGCCAGCAGTTTAGACAGTAGAGAGCAGTACTTC. Residues: CASSLDSREQYF.

The chain joins TRBV3-1 (or the pseudogene TRBV3-2) to TRBJ1-4; a possible D gene is TRBD1 (6 bases). Germline V gene sequence: CDR1 LGHDT, CDR2 YNNKEL (reference sequence). V lost 0 bases to trimming and J lost 6 bases, with 11 bases between them. The CDR3 length is 15 residues. This CDR3 reads CASSQEQGGDEKLFF. CDR3 sequence (DNA): TGTGCCAGCAGCCAAGAACAGGGCGGTGATGAAAAACTGTTTTTT.

The J gene is TRBJ2-1, the V gene TRBV7-9; 7 bases map to TRBD2. Germline trimming cut 4 bases from V and 0 bases from J; bases unmatched to any gene: 15. CDR1 and CDR2 from the germline V gene are SEHNR and FQNEAQ (reference sequence). The CDR3 has 19 amino acids. CDR3 coding DNA: TGTGCCAGCAGCTCCCTGGGAGGGAAGGACGCGATCTCCTACAATGAGCAGTTCTTC. Protein product: CASSSLGGKDAISYNEQFF.

This chain connects TRBV5-1 to TRBJ2-5; 7 bases agree with TRBD2. V shed 1 base and J 5 bases; nucleotides not matched to a gene: 5. The CDR3 covers 14 residues. Germline V gives CDR1 SGHRS, CDR2 YFSETQ. The CDR3 region has the DNA TGCGCCAGCAGCTTGCGGGGGGTTCGGGAGACCCAGTACTTC. Amino acids: CASSLRGVRETQYF.

The chain uses TRBV7-2 and TRBJ1-1; tentative D call: TRBD1 (5 bases). The V end lost 3 bases, the J end lost 1 base, and 12 bases lay between the germline ends. The CDR3 is 15 amino acids. Looked up from germline, CDR1 is SGHTA and CDR2 is FQGNSA. The CDR3 spells CASSFRTPQNTEAFF. The CDR3 coding sequence is TGTGCCAGCAGCTTCCGGACACCTCAGAACACTGAAGCTTTCTTT.

The chain is built from TRBV5-1 and TRBJ2-3; unclear D gene. Deletions cut 1 base from V and 2 bases from J, with 8 bases between. Looked up from germline, CDR1 is SGHRS and CDR2 is YFSETQ. The CDR3 consists of 14 residues. The CDR3 sequence: CASSLSRNTDTQYF. For the CDR3, the DNA is TGCGCCAGCAGCTTGTCCCGAAACACAGATACGCAGTATTTT.

The genes are TRBV28 and TRBJ2-7; D may be TRBD1 or TRBD2 (5 bases each). Germline CDR1 and CDR2: MDHEN and SYDVKM. Deletions cut 5 bases from V and 3 bases from J, with 8 bases between. This CDR3 is built from 12 residues. DNA for the CDR3: TGTGCCAGCAGTGGGGGAGTCTACGAGCAGTACTTC. Translation gives CASSGGVYEQYF.

The rearrangement joins TRBV7-3 to TRBJ2-2; TRBD2 might be the D (5 bases). Germline values: CDR1 SGHTA, CDR2 FQGTGA. This CDR3 region has 16 residues. The ends were cut back, 2 bases at V and 1 base at J, with 11 bases in the middle. CDR3 sequence: CASSLGPAVNTGELFF. In DNA, the CDR3 is TGTGCCAGCAGCTTAGGCCCAGCGGTGAACACCGGGGAGCTGTTTTTT. Variable domain in full (rest from reference TRBV7-3 and TRBJ2-2): GAGVSQTPSNKVTEKGKYVELRCDPISGHTALYWYRQSLGQGPEFLIYFQGTGAADDSGLPNDRFFAVRPEGSVSTLKIQRTERGDSAVYLCASSLGPAVNTGELFFGEGSRLTVL.

The V and J genes are TRBV18 and TRBJ1-5; D uncertain. CDR1 is KGHSH and CDR2 is LQKENI in the germline V gene. The CDR3 has 15 amino acids. V lost 2 bases and J lost 2, with 10 bases in between. The CDR3 DNA reads as TGTGCCAGCTCACCAGAAGGGAATCGCAATCAGCCCCAGCATTTT. Its translation is CASSPEGNRNQPQHF.

The chain employs TRBV6-6 and TRBJ2-5; 8 positions match TRBD2. The length of the CDR3 is 15 residues. Germline-derived CDR1 and CDR2 are MNHNY and SVGAGI (reference sequence). Trimming cost V 6 bases and J 6 bases; bases outside gene matches: 12. DNA of the CDR3: TGTGCCAGCAGGGCCGCAGCGGGGGCGGGAAAGACCCAGTACTTC. Amino acid sequence: CASRAAAGAGKTQYF.

The rearrangement links TRBV12-5 to TRBJ2-3, with D possibly matching TRBD1 (5 bases). Trimming left V 1 base short and J 4 bases short, with 6 bases between. The germline V gene encodes CDR1 LGHNT and CDR2 FRNRAP. CDR3 length equals 13 residues. The CDR3 nucleotides are TGTGCTAGTGGTTTGGGCAGGGCAGATACGCAGTATTTT. It is translated as CASGLGRADTQYF.

The chain has TRBV19 and TRBJ1-4, with 8 bases fitting TRBD1. The CDR3 is 13 residues long. CDR1 LNHDA and CDR2 SQIVND come from the germline V gene (reference sequence). V lost 7 bases, J lost 8 bases, and 6 bases stayed unmatched. The CDR3 here is CASTGQGREKLFF. The CDR3 nucleotides read TGTGCCAGTACAGGACAGGGAAGAGAAAAACTGTTTTTT.

This clone occurred once. The chain couples TRBV9 to TRBJ2-7; D gene unclear. V was pared by 0 bases and J by 2 bases, with 15 bases between. Germline V gene sequence: CDR1 SGDLS, CDR2 YYNGEE. The CDR3 is 16 amino acids. The CDR3 region is CASSVGASGVPYEQYF. The CDR3 bases are TGTGCCAGCAGCGTAGGGGCTTCCGGAGTCCCCTACGAGCAGTACTTC.

This clone was recorded once. The chain joins TRBV5-1 to TRBJ1-5; D is unresolved. Germline CDR1 is SGHRS and CDR2 is YFSETQ. The length of the CDR3 is 14 residues. V was pared by 0 bases and J by 3 bases, with 7 bases between. The CDR3 sequence is CASSLGDVNQPQHF. Here the CDR3 DNA reads TGCGCCAGCAGCTTGGGGGATGTCAATCAGCCCCAGCATTTT.

The chain uses TRBV5-1 and TRBJ1-2; D unresolved. Trimming removed 8 bases at V and 0 bases at J, with 14 bases between. Germline V gene sequence: CDR1 SGHRS, CDR2 YFSETQ. The CDR3 sequence is 14 residues long. The CDR3 nucleotides read TGCGCCAGTAGAATGGACGGAACTAACTATGGCTACACCTTC. Its translation is CASRMDGTNYGYTF.

A note on this clone: The conserved phenylalanine or tryptophan is not found at the CDR3 terminus, so this likely reflects a read error. The DNA is omitted, as the CDR3 cannot be located on it reliably, and the CDR3 follows TCRdb's listing. The genes are TRBV18 and TRBJ2-7; TRBD1 is taken as the D call from the table, unchecked against the DNA. The CDR3 is made up of 9 amino acids, end residues included. The germline V gene encodes CDR1 KGHSH and CDR2 LQKENI. The CDR3 loop reads CASSLDRYD.

The chain uses TRBV28 and TRBJ2-3; D gene ambiguous. Looked up from germline, CDR1 is MDHEN and CDR2 is SYDVKM. Trimming took 8 bases from V and 6 from J, leaving 12 bases between them. This CDR3 contains 12 residues. CDR3 sequence reads: CASDGAADTQYF. CDR3 nucleotide sequence: TGTGCCAGCGACGGCGCTGCGGATACGCAGTATTTT.

This clone was counted once. The chain links TRBV5-6 to TRBJ1-1, with TRBD1 identical over 9 bases. The CDR3 is 16 residues long. Germline CDR1 reads SGHDT; CDR2 reads YYEEEE. V shed 0 bases and J 4 bases; nucleotides not matched to a gene: 7. For the CDR3, the DNA is TGTGCCAGCAGCTTGGACAGGGGGCGAATAGGCACTGAAGCTTTCTTT. This gives the protein CASSLDRGRIGTEAFF.